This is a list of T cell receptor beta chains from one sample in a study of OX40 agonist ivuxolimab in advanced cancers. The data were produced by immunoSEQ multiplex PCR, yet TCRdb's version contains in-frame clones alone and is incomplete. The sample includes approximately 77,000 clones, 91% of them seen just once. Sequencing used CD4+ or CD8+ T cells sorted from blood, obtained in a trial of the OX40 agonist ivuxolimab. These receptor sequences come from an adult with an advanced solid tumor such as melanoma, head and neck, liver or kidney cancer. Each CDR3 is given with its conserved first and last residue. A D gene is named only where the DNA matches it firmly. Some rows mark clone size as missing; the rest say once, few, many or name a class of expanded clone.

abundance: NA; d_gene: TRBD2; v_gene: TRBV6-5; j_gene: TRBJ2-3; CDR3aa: CASSPGLASTDTQYF; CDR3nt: TGTGCCAGCAGCCCGGGACTAGCCAGCACAGATACGCAGTATTTT
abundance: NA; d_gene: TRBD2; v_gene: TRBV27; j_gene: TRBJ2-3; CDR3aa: CASSFEVAGGRTDTQYF; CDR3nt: TGTGCCAGCAGTTTCGAGGTAGCGGGAGGACGCACAGATACGCAGTATTTT
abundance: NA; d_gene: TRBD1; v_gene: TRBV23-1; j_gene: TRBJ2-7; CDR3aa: CASSPGQGGYEQYF; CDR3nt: TGCGCCAGCAGTCCAGGACAGGGAGGCTACGAGCAGTACTTC
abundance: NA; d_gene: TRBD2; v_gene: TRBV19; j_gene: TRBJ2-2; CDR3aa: CASSISSGRTGELFF; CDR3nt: TGTGCCAGTAGTATTTCTAGCGGGAGAACCGGGGAGCTGTTTTTT
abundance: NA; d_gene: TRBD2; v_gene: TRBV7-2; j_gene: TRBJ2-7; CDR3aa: CASSLVASGSSSYEQYF; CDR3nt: TGTGCCAGCAGCTTAGTGGCTAGCGGGAGTTCTTCCTACGAGCAGTACTTC
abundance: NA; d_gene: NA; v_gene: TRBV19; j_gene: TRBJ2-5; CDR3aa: CASISGELQETQYF; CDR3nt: TGTGCCAGTATCTCAGGGGAACTTCAAGAGACCCAGTACTTC
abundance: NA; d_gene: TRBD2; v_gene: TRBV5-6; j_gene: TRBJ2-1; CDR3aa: CASRPVRASGRNEQFF; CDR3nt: TGTGCCAGCCGCCCCGTGAGGGCTAGCGGGAGGAATGAGCAGTTCTTC
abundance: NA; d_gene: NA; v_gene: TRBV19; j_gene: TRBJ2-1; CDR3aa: CASSKAPGTNGDEQFF; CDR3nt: TGTGCCAGTAGTAAGGCGCCAGGGACAAATGGCGATGAGCAGTTCTTC
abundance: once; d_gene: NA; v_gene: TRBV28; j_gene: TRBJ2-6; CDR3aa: CASRGSIGALSGANVLTF; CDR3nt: TGTGCCAGCAGGGGTTCAATCGGGGCCCTCTCTGGGGCCAACGTCCTGACTTTC
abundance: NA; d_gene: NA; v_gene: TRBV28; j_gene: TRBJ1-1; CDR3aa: CASRTGRNTEAFF; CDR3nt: TGTGCCAGCAGGACAGGTAGGAACACTGAAGCTTTCTTT
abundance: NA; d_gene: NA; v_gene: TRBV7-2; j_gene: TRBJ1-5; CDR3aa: CASSSLWQPQHF; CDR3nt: TGTGCCAGCAGCTCTCTCTGGCAGCCCCAGCATTTT